What follows are 21 T cell receptor beta chains derived from one specimen sequenced in a study of blood T cell repertoires in COVID-19. Measured with immunoSEQ multiplex PCR; TCRdb has only the in-frame clones, and not every one. The sample lists fewer than 150,000 clones, 70% to 90% occurring once. Sequenced input: peripheral blood. All receptors derive from a woman aged 50 to 65 who had recovered from COVID-19.

The chain links TRBV6-2 or TRBV6-3 to TRBJ1-3, with a possible D match to TRBD1 (5 bases). In germline, CDR1 is MNHEY, CDR2 SVGEGT. Trimming removed 4 bases from V and 0 bases from J, with 10 bases in between. There are 15 residues in the CDR3. The CDR3, as DNA: TGTGCCAGCAGTTTTTCAGGGTACTCTGGAAACACCATATATTTT. Protein product: CASSFSGYSGNTIYF.

This clone was seen only a few times. The chain is built from TRBV7-8 and TRBJ1-1; D perhaps matches TRBD1 (5 bases). Germline V lookup: CDR1 SGHVS, CDR2 FQNEAQ. V shed 2 bases and J shed 9 bases, with 13 bases lying between them. This CDR3 has 13 residues. The CDR3 protein is CASSLRRDRKAFF. The CDR3 nucleotides read TGTGCCAGCAGCTTAAGGAGGGACCGGAAAGCTTTCTTT.

In this sample, this clone turned up once. The chain uses TRBV6-5 and TRBJ2-7; 8 nucleotides match TRBD2. Trimming took 2 bases from V and 3 from J; bases not matched to a gene: 9. CDR1 is MNHEY, CDR2 SVGAGI, per germline. CDR3 length equals 16 residues. The CDR3 DNA reads as TGTGCCAGCAGTTACCGAAGACTAGCGCCCCACTACGAGCAGTACTTC. This gives the protein CASSYRRLAPHYEQYF.

The chain combines TRBV6-5 with TRBJ1-2; D perhaps matches TRBD1 (6 bases). The V and J ends lost 0 bases and 2 bases respectively, with 10 bases between them. CDR3 length: 15 amino acids. Germline assignment: CDR1 MNHEY and CDR2 SVGAGI. Here the CDR3 reads CASSYSAGENYGYTF. As DNA, the CDR3 is TGTGCCAGCAGTTACTCGGCAGGGGAGAACTATGGCTACACCTTC.

The chain uses TRBV24-1 and TRBJ1-4; 8 bases fit TRBD1. CDR1 is KGHDR, CDR2 SFDVKD, per germline. Trimming took 4 bases from V and 6 from J; bases not matched to a gene: 3. CDR3 length equals 14 residues. CDR3 DNA sequence: TGTGCCACCAGTGAAGGGACAGGAGATGAAAAACTGTTTTTT. Translated: CATSEGTGDEKLFF.

The chain employs TRBV5-1 and TRBJ1-4; D not certain. CDR1 is SGHRS and CDR2 is YFSETQ in the germline V gene. Trimming removed 3 bases from V and 5 bases from J, with 11 bases in between. The CDR3 extends over 14 amino acids. The CDR3 DNA follows: TGCGCCAGCAGCTCGCGAGGGTTGAATGAAAAACTGTTTTTT. Its translation is CASSSRGLNEKLFF.

This chain uses TRBV27 with TRBJ2-3, with a tentative D call TRBD2 (5 bases). V dropped 0 bases and J dropped 5 bases, with 9 bases sitting between them. Looked up from germline, CDR1 is MNHEY and CDR2 is SMNVEV (reference sequence). This CDR3 contains 14 residues. CDR3 region: CASSLSLGRDTQYF. CDR3 in DNA: TGTGCCAGCAGTTTATCCCTGGGGAGAGATACGCAGTATTTT.

V and J are TRBV20-1 and TRBJ1-2; D is unresolved. CDR1 is DFQATT, CDR2 SNEGSKA, per germline (reference sequence). Trimming cost V 3 bases and J 7 bases, with 21 bases left between them. There are 15 residues in the CDR3. CDR3 in amino acids: CSASPAGQSWGGYTF. CDR3 coding DNA: TGCAGTGCTAGTCCGGCGGGCCAGTCGTGGGGTGGCTACACCTTC.

A remark on this clone: One end of the junction varies from germline; a read error may be responsible. This CDR3 is CASRLAFMNTEAFF. In DNA form, the CDR3 reads TGTGCCAGCAGGTTAGCATTTATGAACACTGAAGCTTTCTTT. The gene calls are TRBV7-9 and TRBJ1-1; no clear D. CDR1 is SEHNR and CDR2 is FQNEAQ in the germline V gene (reference sequence). The CDR3 contains 14 residues.

The V call is TRBV9, the J call TRBJ2-7; TRBD2 aligns across 9 bases. V lost 0 bases and J lost 5; bases outside the gene matches: 6. CDR1 is SGDLS, CDR2 YYNGEE, per germline. The length of the CDR3 is 15 residues. The CDR3 is CASSVGSSGSNEQYF. In DNA form, the CDR3 reads TGTGCCAGCAGCGTAGGGAGTAGCGGGAGTAACGAGCAGTACTTC.

V and J are TRBV6-6 and TRBJ2-7; 10 positions agree with TRBD2. V lost 6 bases, J lost 2 bases, and 4 bases stayed unmatched. The germline V gene encodes CDR1 MNHNY and CDR2 SVGAGI (reference sequence). The CDR3 is 14 amino acids. The CDR3 DNA sequence: TGTGCCAGCAGGGAAAGCGGGAGGGCCTACGAGCAGTACTTC. It specifies CASRESGRAYEQYF.

This chain joins TRBV2 and TRBJ2-2; 8 bases are a match to TRBD1. V shed 8 bases and J 2 bases; nucleotides not matched to a gene: 13. Per the germline V gene, CDR1 is SNHLY and CDR2 is FYNNEI. The CDR3 totals 17 residues. The CDR3 sequence: CASAKGMGQANTGELFF. For the CDR3, the DNA is TGTGCCAGCGCAAAGGGCATGGGACAGGCAAACACCGGGGAGCTGTTTTTT.

The chain is built from TRBV19 and TRBJ1-6; no firm D call. V lost 6 bases and J 1 base, leaving 13 bases between the germline ends. The CDR3 is 16 amino acids. In germline, CDR1 is LNHDA, CDR2 SQIVND (reference sequence). In DNA, the CDR3 is TGTGCCAGTAGCCAAAAAGAGGGATCCTATAATTCACCCCTCCACTTT. Its translation is CASSQKEGSYNSPLHF.

The rearrangement joins TRBV6-5 to TRBJ1-2, with no clear D. Trimming took off 0 bases at V and 5 bases at J, with 10 bases between the two ends. Per the germline V gene, CDR1 is MNHEY and CDR2 is SVGAGI. The CDR3 is made up of 14 amino acids. The CDR3 reads CASSYSNGRYGYTF. Written as DNA, the CDR3 is TGTGCCAGCAGTTACTCGAATGGGAGGTATGGCTACACCTTC.

The genes are TRBV5-5 and TRBJ1-1, with 9 bases lining up with TRBD1. CDR3 length equals 14 residues. Germline loops: CDR1 SGHKS, CDR2 YYEKEE (reference sequence). Unmatched junction bases numbered 11, after V lost 4 bases and J lost 10 bases. The CDR3 nucleotides are TGTGCCAGCAGCCACCTTACAGGGGGCGGGGTAGCTTTCTTT. Its translation is CASSHLTGGGVAFF.

The rearrangement links TRBV19 to TRBJ2-5, with a weak D call TRBD2 (6 bases). Germline values: CDR1 LNHDA, CDR2 SQIVND (reference sequence). The CDR3 loop spans 17 amino acids. With 3 bases removed from V and 4 bases from J, the gap between germline ends came to 21 bases. CDR3 loop: CASSINPHQGGGETQYF. The DNA for the CDR3 is TGTGCCAGTAGTATCAACCCCCATCAGGGAGGAGGAGAGACCCAGTACTTC.

The chain combines TRBV4-2 with TRBJ2-5; 10 nucleotides agree with TRBD2. With V trimmed by 1 base and J by 5 bases, 13 bases remained unmatched. Germline CDR1 is LGHNA and CDR2 is YNFKEQ. The CDR3 is made up of 18 amino acids. CDR3 coding DNA: TGTGCCAGCAGCCAAGGAGGGCTAGCGGGAGAAGCGGTGGAGACCCAGTACTTC. Translated, it gives CASSQGGLAGEAVETQYF.

The chain joins TRBV6-1 to TRBJ1-1; D not certain. V was shortened by 0 bases and J by 6 bases, with 17 bases between the two germline ends. This CDR3 comprises 16 residues. Per the germline V gene, CDR1 is MNHNS and CDR2 is SASEGT. This chain's CDR3 is CASSEAGKGYGAEAFF. CDR3 bases: TGTGCCAGCAGTGAAGCCGGGAAGGGTTATGGGGCTGAAGCTTTCTTT.

This clone was detected only a few times. The rearrangement uses TRBV7-9 and TRBJ2-1; D perhaps matches TRBD2 (6 bases). The CDR3 extends over 14 amino acids. V was shortened by 0 bases and J by 8 bases, with 11 bases between the two germline ends. From germline, CDR1 is SEHNR and CDR2 FQNEAQ (reference sequence). CDR3: CASSLAVGRYEQFF. Here the CDR3 DNA reads TGTGCCAGCAGCTTAGCGGTAGGGAGGTATGAGCAGTTCTTC.

The genes are TRBV19 and TRBJ2-1; 10 bases agree with TRBD2. Losses at the gene ends were 5 bases for V and 5 bases for J; bases not matched to a gene: 9. CDR3 length equals 16 residues. Germline V lookup: CDR1 LNHDA, CDR2 SQIVND (reference sequence). CDR3 loop: CASSFAGAGGNNEQFF. As DNA, the CDR3 is TGTGCCAGTAGTTTCGCAGGAGCGGGGGGGAACAATGAGCAGTTCTTC.

The chain employs TRBV19 and TRBJ1-1; D gene uncertain. The length of the CDR3 is 11 residues. V was pared by 8 bases and J by 11 bases, with 15 bases between. The V gene's germline CDR1 is LNHDA and CDR2 SQIVND (reference sequence). The CDR3 loop is CASAHVSYAFF. As DNA, the CDR3 is TGTGCCAGTGCACACGTTTCTTATGCTTTCTTT.